The clone carrying this TCR beta chain was detected only a few times. Its target is not known. These data belong to a study of T-cell memory formation after mild COVID-19. 5'RACE primed from the constant segment yielded TCR alpha and TCR beta cDNA libraries bearing sample barcodes and UMIs. Using its own MiXCR run on the 5' RACE reads, TCRdb lists one record per CDR3 protein. The profile covers roughly 450,000 distinct CDR3 sequences, with around a sixth appearing a single time and 9% to 15% taken by the ten largest. Study-wide findings and caveats: Shrinking CD4+ clones were chiefly CM and EM; CD8+ ones were chiefly EMRA. Clonal second-wave expansions that peaked on day 37 had unconfirmed SARS-CoV-2 specificity. CD4/CD8 balance characterized clones contracting day 15 to 85, and CD4+ skew characterized later expanders.

This CDR3 is built from 16 residues. The rearrangement links TRBV21-1 to TRBJ1-6; the DNA was not used to check the table's D call, TRBD1. TRBV21-1 is a documented pseudogene. Input material: PBMCs or a T cell subset sorted from them (not recorded which). The clonotype was recovered from an adult woman who had mild COVID-19 (a few samples of this study predate the infection). Cell type and time point are not known. CDR3 residues: CASSRASGDYNSPLHF. The CDR3 bases are TGTGCCAGCAGCAGGGCCTCAGGGGATTATAATTCACCCCTCCACTTT.